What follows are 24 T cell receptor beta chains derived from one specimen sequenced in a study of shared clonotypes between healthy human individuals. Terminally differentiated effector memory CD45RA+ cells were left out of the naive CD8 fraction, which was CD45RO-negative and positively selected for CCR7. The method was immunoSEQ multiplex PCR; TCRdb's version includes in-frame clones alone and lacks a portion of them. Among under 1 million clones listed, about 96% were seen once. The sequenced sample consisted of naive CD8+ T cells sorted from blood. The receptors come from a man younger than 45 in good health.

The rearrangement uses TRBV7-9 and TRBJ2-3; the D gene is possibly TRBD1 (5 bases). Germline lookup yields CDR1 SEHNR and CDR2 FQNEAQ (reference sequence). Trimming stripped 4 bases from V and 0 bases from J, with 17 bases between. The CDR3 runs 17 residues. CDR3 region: CASSYPTQGSSTDTQYF. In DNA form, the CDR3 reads TGTGCCAGCAGCTACCCCACGCAGGGCAGTAGCACAGATACGCAGTATTTT.

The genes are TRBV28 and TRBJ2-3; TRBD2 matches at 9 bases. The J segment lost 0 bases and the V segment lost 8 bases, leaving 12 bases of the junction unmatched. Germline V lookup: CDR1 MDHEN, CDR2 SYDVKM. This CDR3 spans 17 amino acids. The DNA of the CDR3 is TGTGCCAGCCGTACCACAGAAGCGGGAGGCAGCACAGATACGCAGTATTTT. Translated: CASRTTEAGGSTDTQYF.

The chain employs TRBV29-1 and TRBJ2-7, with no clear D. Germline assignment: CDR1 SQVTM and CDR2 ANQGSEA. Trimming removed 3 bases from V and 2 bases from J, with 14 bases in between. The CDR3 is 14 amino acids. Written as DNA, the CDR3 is TGCAGCGTTGAGAGCTTGGGCGGAACCTACGAGCAGTACTTC. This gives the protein CSVESLGGTYEQYF.

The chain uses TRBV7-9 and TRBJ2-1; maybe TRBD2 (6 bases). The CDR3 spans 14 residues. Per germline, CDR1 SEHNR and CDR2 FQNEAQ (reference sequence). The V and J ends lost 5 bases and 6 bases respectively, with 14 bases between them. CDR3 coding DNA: TGTGCCAGCAGCCCCAGGACTACTCCCAATGAGCAGTTCTTC. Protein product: CASSPRTTPNEQFF.

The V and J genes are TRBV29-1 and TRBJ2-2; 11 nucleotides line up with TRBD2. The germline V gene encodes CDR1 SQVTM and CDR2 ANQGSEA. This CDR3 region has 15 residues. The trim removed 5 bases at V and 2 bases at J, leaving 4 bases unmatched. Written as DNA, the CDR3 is TGCAGCGTTACCGGGACTAGCGGAAACACCGGGGAGCTGTTTTTT. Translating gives CSVTGTSGNTGELFF.

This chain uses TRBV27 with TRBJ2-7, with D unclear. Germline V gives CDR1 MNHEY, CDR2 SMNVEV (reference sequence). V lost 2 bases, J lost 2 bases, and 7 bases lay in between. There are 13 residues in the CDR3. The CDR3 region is CASSLGKPYEQYF. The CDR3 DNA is TGTGCCAGCAGTTTAGGGAAACCCTACGAGCAGTACTTC.

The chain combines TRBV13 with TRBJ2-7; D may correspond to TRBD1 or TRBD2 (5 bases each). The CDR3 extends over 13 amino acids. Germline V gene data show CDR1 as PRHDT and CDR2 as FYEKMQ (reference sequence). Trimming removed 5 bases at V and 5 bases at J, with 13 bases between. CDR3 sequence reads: CASSADRGDEQYF. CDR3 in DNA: TGTGCCAGCAGCGCCGATCGAGGGGACGAGCAGTACTTC.

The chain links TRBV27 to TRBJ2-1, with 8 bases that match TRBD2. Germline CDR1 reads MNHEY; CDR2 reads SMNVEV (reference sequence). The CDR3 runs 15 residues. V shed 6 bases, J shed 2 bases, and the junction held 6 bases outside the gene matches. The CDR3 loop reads CASSPTSGTYNEQFF. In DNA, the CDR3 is TGTGCCAGCAGCCCCACTAGCGGAACCTACAATGAGCAGTTCTTC.

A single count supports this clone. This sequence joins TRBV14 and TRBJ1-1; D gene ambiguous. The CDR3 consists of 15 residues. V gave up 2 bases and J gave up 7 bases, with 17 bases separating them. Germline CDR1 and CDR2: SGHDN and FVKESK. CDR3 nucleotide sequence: TGTGCCAGCAGCCAAAACGAGGGAAGACGGGGTGAAGCTTTCTTT. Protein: CASSQNEGRRGEAFF.

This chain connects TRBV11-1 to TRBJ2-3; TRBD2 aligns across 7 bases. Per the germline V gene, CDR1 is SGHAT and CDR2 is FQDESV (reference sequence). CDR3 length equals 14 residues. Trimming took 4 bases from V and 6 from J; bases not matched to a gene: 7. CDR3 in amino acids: CASSSKGLSDTQYF. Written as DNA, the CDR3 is TGTGCCAGCAGCTCCAAGGGACTAAGCGATACGCAGTATTTT. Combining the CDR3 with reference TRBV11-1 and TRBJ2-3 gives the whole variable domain EAEVAQSPRYKITEKSQAVAFWCDPISGHATLYWYRQILGQGPELLVQFQDESVVDDSQLPKDRFSAERLKGVDSTLKIQPAELGDSAMYLCASSSKGLSDTQYFGPGTRLTVL.

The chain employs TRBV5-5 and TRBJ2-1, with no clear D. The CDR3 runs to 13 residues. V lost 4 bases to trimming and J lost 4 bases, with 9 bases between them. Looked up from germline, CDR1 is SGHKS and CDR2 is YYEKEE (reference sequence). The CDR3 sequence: CASSPPEYNEQFF. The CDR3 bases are TGTGCCAGCAGCCCCCCGGAGTACAATGAGCAGTTCTTC.

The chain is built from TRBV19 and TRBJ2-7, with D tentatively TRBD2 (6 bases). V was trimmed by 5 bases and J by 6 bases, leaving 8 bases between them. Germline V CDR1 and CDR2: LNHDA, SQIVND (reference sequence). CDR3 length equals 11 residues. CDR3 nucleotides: TGTGCCAGTAGTCTGGGAGGCGAGCAGTACTTC. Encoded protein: CASSLGGEQYF.

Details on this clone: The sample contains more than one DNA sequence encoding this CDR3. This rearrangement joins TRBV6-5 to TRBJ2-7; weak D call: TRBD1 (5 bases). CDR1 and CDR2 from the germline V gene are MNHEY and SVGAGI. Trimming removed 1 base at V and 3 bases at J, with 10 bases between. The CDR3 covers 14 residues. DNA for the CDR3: TGTGCCAGCAGTTACTTCGAAAGGGGCTACGAGCAGTACTTC. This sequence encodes CASSYFERGYEQYF.

The CDR3 here is CANRDSVRYTQYF. CDR3 DNA sequence: TGTGCCAACCGGGACTCCGTCAGGTATACGCAGTATTTT. The chain couples TRBV2 to TRBJ2-3; a possible D gene is TRBD2 (6 bases). CDR3 length: 13 residues. V lost 10 bases, J lost 7 bases, and 18 bases lay in between. Germline CDR1 reads SNHLY; CDR2 reads FYNNEI.

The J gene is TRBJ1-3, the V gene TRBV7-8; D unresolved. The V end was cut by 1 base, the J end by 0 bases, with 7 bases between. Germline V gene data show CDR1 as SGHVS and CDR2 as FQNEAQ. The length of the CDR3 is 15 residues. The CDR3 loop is CASSLDLHSGNTIYF. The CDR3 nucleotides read TGTGCCAGCAGCTTAGACCTACACTCTGGAAACACCATATATTTT.

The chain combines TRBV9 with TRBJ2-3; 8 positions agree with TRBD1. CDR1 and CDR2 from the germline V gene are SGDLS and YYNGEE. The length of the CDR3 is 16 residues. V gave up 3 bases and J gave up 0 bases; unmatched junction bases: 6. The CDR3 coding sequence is TGTGCCAGCAGCGCCCGGACAGGGCCTAGCACAGATACGCAGTATTTT. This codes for CASSARTGPSTDTQYF.

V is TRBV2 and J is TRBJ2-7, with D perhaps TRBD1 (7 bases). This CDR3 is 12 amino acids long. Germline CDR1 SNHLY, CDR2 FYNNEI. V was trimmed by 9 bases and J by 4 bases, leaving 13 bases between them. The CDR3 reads CASMTGTYEQYF. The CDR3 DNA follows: TGTGCCAGTATGACAGGGACTTACGAGCAGTACTTC.

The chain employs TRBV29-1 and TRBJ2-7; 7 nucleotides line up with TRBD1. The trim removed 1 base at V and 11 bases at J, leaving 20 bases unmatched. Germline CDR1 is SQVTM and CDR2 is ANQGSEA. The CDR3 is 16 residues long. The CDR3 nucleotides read TGCAGCGTTGAAGTCACAACAGGGGAGTGGACGAGCTTGGAGTACTTC. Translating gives CSVEVTTGEWTSLEYF.

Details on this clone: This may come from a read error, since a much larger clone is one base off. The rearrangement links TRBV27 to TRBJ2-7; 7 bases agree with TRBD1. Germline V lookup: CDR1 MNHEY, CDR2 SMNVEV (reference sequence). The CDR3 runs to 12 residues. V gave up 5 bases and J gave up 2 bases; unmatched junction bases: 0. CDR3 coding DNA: TGTGCCAGCAGTGGGACAGCCTACGAGCAGTACTTC. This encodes CASSGTAYEQYF.

CDR3 DNA: TGTGCCACCTCGCCGAGTGCGGGTTCTGGCTACACCTTC. This sequence encodes CATSPSAGSGYTF. The chain joins TRBV27 to TRBJ1-2; no clear D. The CDR3 sequence is 13 residues long. Germline CDR1 and CDR2: MNHEY and SMNVEV (reference sequence). V lost 10 bases and J 7 bases, leaving 19 bases between the germline ends.

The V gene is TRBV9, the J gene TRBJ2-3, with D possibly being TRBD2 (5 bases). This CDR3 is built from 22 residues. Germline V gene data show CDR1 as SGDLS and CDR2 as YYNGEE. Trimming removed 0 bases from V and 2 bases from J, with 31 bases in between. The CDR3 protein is CASSVATGSQSPQRTYTDTQYF. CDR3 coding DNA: TGTGCCAGCAGCGTAGCTACGGGGAGCCAGTCCCCCCAGAGAACCTACACAGATACGCAGTATTTT.

As DNA, the CDR3 is TGTGCCAGCAGGCCTAGCGGGAGCATTTACGAGCAGTACTTC. This sequence encodes CASRPSGSIYEQYF. The chain is built from TRBV27 and TRBJ2-7, with TRBD2 matching over 10 bases. CDR3 size: 14 residues. Germline V lookup: CDR1 MNHEY, CDR2 SMNVEV (reference sequence). The trim removed 6 bases at V and 4 bases at J, leaving 6 bases unmatched.

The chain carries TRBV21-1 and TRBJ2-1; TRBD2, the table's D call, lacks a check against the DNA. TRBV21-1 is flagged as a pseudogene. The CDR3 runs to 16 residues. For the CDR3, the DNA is TGTGCCAGCAGCAAAGGGCTTAGCGGGAGAGTGGGTGAGCAGTTCTTC. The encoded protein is CASSKGLSGRVGEQFF.

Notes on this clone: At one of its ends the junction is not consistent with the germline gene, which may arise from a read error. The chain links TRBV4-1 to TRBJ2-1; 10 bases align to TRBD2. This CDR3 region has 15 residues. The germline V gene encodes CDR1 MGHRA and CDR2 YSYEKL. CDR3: CASSEELAGLNEQFF. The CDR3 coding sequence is TGCGCCAGCAGCGAAGAACTAGCGGGACTTAATGAGCAGTTCTTC.